Listed below are T cell receptor beta chains from one sample, sequenced in a study of early T cells in non-severe SARS-CoV-2 infection. MiXCR, applied by TCRdb to the 5' RACE reads, yields one record per CDR3 protein. Of tens of thousands of distinct CDR3 sequences in the sample, around 5.4% were seen once. The source material was whole blood, sampled at baseline. The receptors originated from an adult who was a healthcare worker with PCR-confirmed SARS-CoV-2 infection or an uninfected control (not recorded which). Each CDR3 is given with its conserved first and last residue. The order of the fields is CDR3 DNA, CDR3 protein, D gene, J gene, clone size, V gene. D genes are given only for firm matches. Size is omitted from some rows. Given values are once, few, many or a class for expanded clones.

TGTGCCAGCAGCTCCGGGAGTGAAGCTTTCTTT	CASSSGSEAFF	NA	TRBJ1-1	many	TRBV12-3/TRBV12-4
TGTGCCAGCAGCTTACAAGGGGGGGCGGAGACCCAGTACTTC	CASSLQGGAETQYF	NA	TRBJ2-5	many	TRBV7-3
TGTGCCAGCAGCCCCCCCACTAGCGGGGGGGGAGATACGCAGTATTTT	CASSPPTSGGGDTQYF	TRBD2	TRBJ2-3	many	TRBV7-2
TGCGCCAGCAGTCCTAGGGGACCGGGAGTGACAGATACGCAGTATTTT	CASSPRGPGVTDTQYF	NA	TRBJ2-3	many	TRBV10-1
TGTGCCAGCAGCTTAAAACTAGCGGGGGCCGAGCAGTACTTC	CASSLKLAGAEQYF	TRBD2	TRBJ2-7	many	TRBV7-3
TGTGCCAGCAGCTTGACAGGGATAAAATCTGGAAACACCATATATTTT	CASSLTGIKSGNTIYF	TRBD1	TRBJ1-3	many	TRBV7-2
TGCAGTGCTAGAGCAGCGACCGCCTATGGCTACACCTTC	CSARAATAYGYTF	NA	TRBJ1-2	many	TRBV20-1
TGCAGCGTTGAAGATCCTGTGTCAGGATTAGTGTCGAACACCGGGGAGCTGTTTTTT	CSVEDPVSGLVSNTGELFF	NA	TRBJ2-2	many	TRBV29-1
TGTGCCAGCTCACCACGTCAGGCCGGAACCGGGAACACTGAAGCTTTCTTT	CASSPRQAGTGNTEAFF	NA	TRBJ1-1	few	TRBV18
TGCAGCGTTGATCCTGGGACAGGGGGCACCGGGGAGCTGTTTTTT	CSVDPGTGGTGELFF	TRBD1	TRBJ2-2	few	TRBV29-1
TGTGCCCCAGGGGCTGTCACCGGGGAGCTGTTTTTT	CAPGAVTGELFF	NA	TRBJ2-2	many	TRBV12-3/TRBV12-4
TGTGCCAGCAGCTTAAATCAGGGCGAGACCCAGTACTTC	CASSLNQGETQYF	NA	TRBJ2-5	few	TRBV7-8
TGTGCCAGCAACCTGGGTGGGTATGAGCAGTTCTTC	CASNLGGYEQFF	NA	TRBJ2-1	many	TRBV5-5
TGTGCCACCAGTGATCCCAGAGTGGGCGGGCAGTTCTTC	CATSDPRVGGQFF	NA	TRBJ2-1	NA	TRBV24-1
TGTGCCAGCAGACACAGGGCTCGAGAGACCCAGTACTTC	CASRHRARETQYF	NA	TRBJ2-5	many	TRBV7-9
TGCAGTGCCTGGGACAGAAACAATGAGCAGTTCTTC	CSAWDRNNEQFF	TRBD1	TRBJ2-1	many	TRBV20-1
TGTGCCAGCAGCTTAGCGAAGACGGGAGTCCAAAATGAGCAGTTCTTC	CASSLAKTGVQNEQFF	NA	TRBJ2-1	many	TRBV7-9
TGTGCCAGCAGTGGAGGGGGATCGGTAGGTTCGGGGAATGAGCAGTTCTTC	CASSGGGSVGSGNEQFF	NA	TRBJ2-1	many	TRBV7-6
TGCAGTGCTAGAATCCGACAGGGCTTCGACGAGCAGTACTTC	CSARIRQGFDEQYF	TRBD1	TRBJ2-7	many	TRBV20-1
TGTGCCACCCGAGGGAGTAGGATACGCTCTGGGGCCAACGTCCTGACTTTC	CATRGSRIRSGANVLTF	NA	TRBJ2-6	many	TRBV6-1
TGTGCCAGCAGTGGGGGGGAGACCGCACCCCTCCACTTT	CASSGGETAPLHF	NA	TRBJ1-6	many	TRBV6-1
TGTGCCAGCAGCCCAAGGGGCAGTAATAATTCACCCCTCCACTTT	CASSPRGSNNSPLHF	NA	TRBJ1-6	many	TRBV4-2
TGCGCCAGCAGCTTGGGAGGATCAGCTAACTATGGCTACACCTTC	CASSLGGSANYGYTF	NA	TRBJ1-2	many	TRBV5-1
TGTGCCAGCAGTCCCGATAGCGGGAGGGCCTTCGAGCAGTACTTC	CASSPDSGRAFEQYF	TRBD2	TRBJ2-7	few	TRBV6-5
TGTGCCAGCAGCTTCCGTCCTGGGCCGGACCGGAAGACCCAGTACTTC	CASSFRPGPDRKTQYF	NA	TRBJ2-5	NA	TRBV7-2
TGCGCCAGCAGCTTGATTTCCACTGGGGAGCAGTACTTC	CASSLISTGEQYF	NA	TRBJ2-7	many	TRBV5-1
TGCGCCAGCAGTGAGTCAGGGTCTGGAAACACCATATATTTT	CASSESGSGNTIYF	NA	TRBJ1-3	few	TRBV10-2
TGTGCCACCAGGGGGGGGACAGCGCCAAGATATAGCAATCAGCCCCAGCATTTT	CATRGGTAPRYSNQPQHF	NA	TRBJ1-5	many	TRBV21-1
TGTGCCACCAGTGATACAGGACAGTTCCAAGAGACCCAGTACTTC	CATSDTGQFQETQYF	NA	TRBJ2-5	many	TRBV24-1
TGTGCCACCAGCAGAGAGGACCCCGCTAATTACAATGAGCAGTTCTTC	CATSREDPANYNEQFF	NA	TRBJ2-1	many	TRBV15
TGTGCCAGCCTCCAGGGGATTGGAAACACCATATATTTT	CASLQGIGNTIYF	NA	TRBJ1-3	many	TRBV18
TGTGCCAGCAGCCCCACCTTGCGGGAAGACTACAATGAGCAGTTCTTC	CASSPTLREDYNEQFF	NA	TRBJ2-1	many	TRBV11-1
TGTGCCAGCAGCTTAGAGCCCCGCGGAGTAGCCAAAAACATTCAGTACTTC	CASSLEPRGVAKNIQYF	NA	TRBJ2-4	few	TRBV7-2
TGTGCCAGCAGCTTGGCCGGGACAGCCCTCTCCTACAATGAGCAGTTCTTC	CASSLAGTALSYNEQFF	TRBD1	TRBJ2-1	many	TRBV5-6
TGCGCCAGCAGCTTGGAAGGAAGCTCCTACAATGAGCAGTTCTTC	CASSLEGSSYNEQFF	NA	TRBJ2-1	many	TRBV5-1
TGCAGCGTTCGGACTAGCGGGAGTCCTGGAGAGACCCAGTACTTC	CSVRTSGSPGETQYF	TRBD2	TRBJ2-5	many	TRBV29-1
TGTGCCAGCAGCTCCCCCTTGGGAAAGGGATACAATGAGCAGTTCTTC	CASSSPLGKGYNEQFF	NA	TRBJ2-1	many	TRBV7-6
TGCAGCGGGGAAAGGACGTCGACTGAAGCTTTCTTT	CSGERTSTEAFF	NA	TRBJ1-1	many	TRBV29-1
TGCGCCAGCAGCCAAGATGTTAGCGGGGGATACAATGAGCAGTTCTTC	CASSQDVSGGYNEQFF	TRBD2	TRBJ2-1	many	TRBV4-1
TGTGCCAGCAGCTTAGATCTGTGGGGCGGACCCAAGACAAAGAGGGAGCAGTACTTC	CASSLDLWGGPKTKREQYF	NA	TRBJ2-7	many	TRBV11-2
TGCGCCAGCAGCTTGGCACAGCCCCCCTACGATGAGCAGTTCTTC	CASSLAQPPYDEQFF	NA	TRBJ2-1	few	TRBV5-1
TGTGCCAGCAGCATAACGGGACGCCCTTTCTACAATGAGCAGTTCTTC	CASSITGRPFYNEQFF	NA	TRBJ2-1	many	TRBV7-2
TGTGCCAGCAGCCCTACGGGCGGCCTCAATAACTATGGCTACACCTTC	CASSPTGGLNNYGYTF	NA	TRBJ1-2	many	TRBV14
TGTGCCAGCAGCTTTCAGGGAGTAGCTGAAGCTTTCTTT	CASSFQGVAEAFF	NA	TRBJ1-1	many	TRBV7-9
TGTGCCAGCAGCTTAGGGAGGGTAGCGGGCACAGATACGCAGTATTTT	CASSLGRVAGTDTQYF	NA	TRBJ2-3	medium-sized	TRBV7-8
TGTGCCAGCACTCTACGGGTAGCGGGAGGCCCCAACAATGAGCAGTTCTTC	CASTLRVAGGPNNEQFF	TRBD2	TRBJ2-1	few	TRBV2
TGTGCGAGCGGGGCCAGCTCCTACAATGAGCAGTTCTTC	CASGASSYNEQFF	TRBD2	TRBJ2-1	many	TRBV7-9
TGTGCCACCAGCAGAGATCGACGGACAGGGGAATATGGCTACACCTTC	CATSRDRRTGEYGYTF	TRBD1	TRBJ1-2	many	TRBV15
TGTGCCTGGAGACCGCAGGGCTCTGCTGGCGGGGAGCTGTTTTTT	CAWRPQGSAGGELFF	NA	TRBJ2-2	many	TRBV30
TGTGCCAGCAGCTTGGCCGAAAGGGTTTCACCCCCCCACTTT	CASSLAERVSPPHF	NA	TRBJ1-6	NA	TRBV7-6
TGTGCCAGCAGCGTAGCGGGGGTTCGCACAGATACGCAGTATTTT	CASSVAGVRTDTQYF	NA	TRBJ2-3	many	TRBV9
TGTGCCAGCAACCCCAGGGAGACTGGAGGAGATACGCAGTATTTT	CASNPRETGGDTQYF	NA	TRBJ2-3	many	TRBV27
TGTGCCAGCAGTTTAAGGGGGATAGCCAAAAACATTCAGTACTTC	CASSLRGIAKNIQYF	NA	TRBJ2-4	many	TRBV12-3/TRBV12-4
TGCAGTGCTCCCATGGTAGGGGGCCACGAGCAGTACTTC	CSAPMVGGHEQYF	TRBD1	TRBJ2-7	many	TRBV20-1
TGCAGTGCTAGAGACCCCACTAGCGACGATACGCAGTATTTT	CSARDPTSDDTQYF	TRBD2	TRBJ2-3	many	TRBV20-1
TGTGCCAGCAGCTTTGGGGGGCTAACCCCAGTGACCCAGTACTTC	CASSFGGLTPVTQYF	NA	TRBJ2-5	many	TRBV7-2
TGTGCCAGCCTCGGGACAGCTAAAGGGTCAGGGAGGGTTGACCGAGAGACCCAGTACTTC	CASLGTAKGSGRVDRETQYF	NA	TRBJ2-5	many	TRBV12-3/TRBV12-4
TGTGCCAGCAGCTTATCCGGGGACTCTGGAAACACCATATATTTT	CASSLSGDSGNTIYF	NA	TRBJ1-3	many	TRBV7-9
TGCAGTGCCCATGGGGGGTCGAACACCGGGGAGCTGTTTTTT	CSAHGGSNTGELFF	NA	TRBJ2-2	many	TRBV20-1